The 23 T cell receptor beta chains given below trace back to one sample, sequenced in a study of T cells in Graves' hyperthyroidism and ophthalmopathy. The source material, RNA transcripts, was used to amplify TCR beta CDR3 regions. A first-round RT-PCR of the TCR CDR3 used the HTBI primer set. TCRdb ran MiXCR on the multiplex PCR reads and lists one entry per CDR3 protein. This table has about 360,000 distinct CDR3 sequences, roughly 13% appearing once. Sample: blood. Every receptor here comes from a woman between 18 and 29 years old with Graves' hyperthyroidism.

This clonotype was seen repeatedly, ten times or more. The CDR3 is CASRHDRSYEQYF. For the CDR3, the DNA is TGTGCCAGCAGGCACGACAGGAGCTACGAGCAGTACTTC. This chain links TRBV28 with TRBJ2-7; tentatively, D is TRBD1 (6 bases). In germline, CDR1 is MDHEN, CDR2 SYDVKM. The CDR3 loop spans 13 amino acids. The V end was cut by 6 bases, the J end by 3 bases, with 12 bases between.

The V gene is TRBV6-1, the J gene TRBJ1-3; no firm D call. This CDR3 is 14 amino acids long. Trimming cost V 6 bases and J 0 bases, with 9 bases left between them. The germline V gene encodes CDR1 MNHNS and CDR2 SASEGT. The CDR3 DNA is TGTGCCAGCAGATCACGGGGCTCTGGAAACACCATATATTTT. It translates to CASRSRGSGNTIYF.

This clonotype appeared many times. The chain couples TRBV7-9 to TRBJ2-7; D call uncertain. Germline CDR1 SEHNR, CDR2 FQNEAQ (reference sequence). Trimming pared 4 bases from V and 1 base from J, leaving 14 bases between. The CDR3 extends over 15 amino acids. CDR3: CASSSGRTTSYEQYF. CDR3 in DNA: TGTGCCAGCAGCTCCGGCCGCACCACTTCCTACGAGCAGTACTTC.

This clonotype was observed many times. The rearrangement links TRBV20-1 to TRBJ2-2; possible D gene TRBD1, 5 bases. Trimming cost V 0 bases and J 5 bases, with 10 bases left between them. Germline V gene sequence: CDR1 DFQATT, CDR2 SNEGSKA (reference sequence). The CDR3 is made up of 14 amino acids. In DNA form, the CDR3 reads TGCAGTGCTAGAGATCCTAGGGGTACCGGGGAGCTGTTTTTT. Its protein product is CSARDPRGTGELFF.

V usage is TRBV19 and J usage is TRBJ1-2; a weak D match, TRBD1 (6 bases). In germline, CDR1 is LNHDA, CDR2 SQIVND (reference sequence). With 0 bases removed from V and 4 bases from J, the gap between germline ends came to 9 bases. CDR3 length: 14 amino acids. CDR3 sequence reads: CASSIDGGSYGYTF. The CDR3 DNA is TGTGCCAGTAGTATAGATGGGGGCAGCTATGGCTACACCTTC.

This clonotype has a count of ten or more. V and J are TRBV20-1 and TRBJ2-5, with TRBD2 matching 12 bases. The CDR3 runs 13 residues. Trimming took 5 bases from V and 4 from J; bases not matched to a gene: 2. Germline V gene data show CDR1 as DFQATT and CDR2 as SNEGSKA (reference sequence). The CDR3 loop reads CSAETSGGETQYF. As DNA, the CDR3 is TGCAGTGCTGAGACTAGCGGGGGAGAGACCCAGTACTTC.

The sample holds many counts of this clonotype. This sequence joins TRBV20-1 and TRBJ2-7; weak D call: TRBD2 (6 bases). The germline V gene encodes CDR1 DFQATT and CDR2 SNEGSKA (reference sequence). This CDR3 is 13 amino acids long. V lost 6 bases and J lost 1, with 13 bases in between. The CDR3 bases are TGCAGTGCGATCCGCGGGACTTCCTACGAGCAGTACTTC. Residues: CSAIRGTSYEQYF.

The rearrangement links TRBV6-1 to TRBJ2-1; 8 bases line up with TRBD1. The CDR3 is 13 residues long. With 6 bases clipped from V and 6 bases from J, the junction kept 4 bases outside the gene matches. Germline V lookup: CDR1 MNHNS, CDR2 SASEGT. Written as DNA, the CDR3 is TGTGCCAGCAGGCGAACAGGGGGCAATGAGCAGTTCTTC. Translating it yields CASRRTGGNEQFF.

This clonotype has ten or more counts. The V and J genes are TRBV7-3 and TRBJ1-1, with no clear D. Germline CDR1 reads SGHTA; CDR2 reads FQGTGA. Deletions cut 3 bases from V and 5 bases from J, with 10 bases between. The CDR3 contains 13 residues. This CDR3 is CASSFHRETEAFF. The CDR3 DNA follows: TGTGCCAGCAGCTTCCATCGGGAAACTGAAGCTTTCTTT.

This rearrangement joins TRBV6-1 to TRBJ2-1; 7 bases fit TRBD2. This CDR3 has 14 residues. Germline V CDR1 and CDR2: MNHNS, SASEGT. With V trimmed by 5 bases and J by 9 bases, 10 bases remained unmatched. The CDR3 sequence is CASSKSGLVGEQFF. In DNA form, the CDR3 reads TGTGCCAGCAGTAAGTCCGGACTAGTGGGTGAGCAGTTCTTC.

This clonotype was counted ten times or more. In DNA, the CDR3 is TGTGCCAGCGGGAATGGGCCGTACAATGAGCAGTTCTTC. It is translated as CASGNGPYNEQFF. The chain recombines TRBV7-2 with TRBJ2-1, with D hard to call. V gave up 8 bases and J gave up 4 bases, with 12 bases separating them. The CDR3 extends over 13 amino acids. Germline CDR1 and CDR2: SGHTA and FQGNSA.

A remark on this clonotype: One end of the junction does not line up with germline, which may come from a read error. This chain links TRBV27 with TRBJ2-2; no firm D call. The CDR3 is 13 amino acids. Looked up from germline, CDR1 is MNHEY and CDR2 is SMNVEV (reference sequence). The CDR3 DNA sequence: TGTGCCAGCGGTTTCCGGTACACCGGGGAGCTGTTTTTT. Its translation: CASGFRYTGELFF.

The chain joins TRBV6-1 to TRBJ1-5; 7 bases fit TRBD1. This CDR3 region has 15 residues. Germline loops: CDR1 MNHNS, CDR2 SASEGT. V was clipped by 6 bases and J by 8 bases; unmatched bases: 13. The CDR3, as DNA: TGTGCCAGCAGCGATCTGGGACAGTACGCAAAGCCCCAGCATTTT. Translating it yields CASSDLGQYAKPQHF.

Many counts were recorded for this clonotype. For the CDR3, the DNA is TGTGCCAGCAGTCCGACCGGGACAAAGGCTAGGACTGAAGCTTTCTTT. It encodes CASSPTGTKARTEAFF. The J gene is TRBJ1-1, the V gene TRBV12-3 or TRBV12-4; D is perhaps TRBD1 (6 bases). V was clipped by 5 bases and J by 5 bases, with 21 bases between them. The CDR3 consists of 16 residues.

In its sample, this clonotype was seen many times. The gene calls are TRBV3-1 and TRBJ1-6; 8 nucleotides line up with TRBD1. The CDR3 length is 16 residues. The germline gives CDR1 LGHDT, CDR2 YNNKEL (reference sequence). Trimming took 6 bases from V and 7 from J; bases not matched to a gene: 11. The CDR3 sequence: CASRNPGQGKNSPLHF. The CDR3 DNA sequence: TGTGCCAGCAGGAATCCTGGACAGGGAAAGAATTCACCCCTCCACTTT. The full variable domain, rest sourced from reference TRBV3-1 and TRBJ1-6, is DTAVSQTPKYLVTQMGNDKSIKCEQNLGHDTMYWYKQDSKKFLKIMFSYNNKELIINETVPNRFSPKSPDKAHLNLHINSLELGDSAVYFCASRNPGQGKNSPLHFGNGTRLTVT.

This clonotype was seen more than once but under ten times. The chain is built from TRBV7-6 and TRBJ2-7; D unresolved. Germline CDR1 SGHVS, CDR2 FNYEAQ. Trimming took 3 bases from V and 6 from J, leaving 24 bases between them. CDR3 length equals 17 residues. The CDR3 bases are TGTGCCAGCAGCTTGACCCAGGCCCGTCTCCCGAGGAGCGAGCAGTACTTC. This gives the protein CASSLTQARLPRSEQYF. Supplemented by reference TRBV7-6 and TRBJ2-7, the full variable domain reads GAGVSQSPRYKVTKRGQDVALRCDPISGHVSLYWYRQALGQGPEFLTYFNYEAQQDKSGLPNDRFSAERPEGSISTLTIQRTEQRDSAMYRCASSLTQARLPRSEQYFGPGTRLTVT.

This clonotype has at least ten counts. The CDR3 region is CASSEQDRGPEKLFF. In DNA, the CDR3 is TGTGCCAGCAGTGAACAAGACAGGGGACCCGAAAAACTGTTTTTT. V usage is TRBV6-1 and J usage is TRBJ1-4; 8 bases are a match to TRBD1. The CDR3 is 15 amino acids. Germline CDR1 is MNHNS and CDR2 is SASEGT. Unmatched junction bases numbered 7, after V lost 2 bases and J lost 8 bases.

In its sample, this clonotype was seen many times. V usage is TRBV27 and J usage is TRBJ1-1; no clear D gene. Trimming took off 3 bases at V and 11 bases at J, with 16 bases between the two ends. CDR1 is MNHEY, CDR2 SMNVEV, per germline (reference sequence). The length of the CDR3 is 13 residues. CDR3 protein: CASSFVVDSGAFF. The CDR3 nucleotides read TGTGCCAGCAGTTTTGTCGTGGATTCCGGGGCTTTCTTT.

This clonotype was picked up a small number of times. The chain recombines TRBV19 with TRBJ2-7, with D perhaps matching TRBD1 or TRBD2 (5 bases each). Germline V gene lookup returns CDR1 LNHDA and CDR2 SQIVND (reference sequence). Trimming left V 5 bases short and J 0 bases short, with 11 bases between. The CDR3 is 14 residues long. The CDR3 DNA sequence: TGTGCCAGTAGTGGGACGCGGAGCTCCTACGAGCAGTACTTC. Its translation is CASSGTRSSYEQYF.

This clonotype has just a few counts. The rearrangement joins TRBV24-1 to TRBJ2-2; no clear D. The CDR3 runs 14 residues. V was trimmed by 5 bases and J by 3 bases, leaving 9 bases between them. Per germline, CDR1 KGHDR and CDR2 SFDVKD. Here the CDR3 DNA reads TGTGCCACCAGTGTCGCAGACCACACCGGGGAGCTGTTTTTT. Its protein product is CATSVADHTGELFF.

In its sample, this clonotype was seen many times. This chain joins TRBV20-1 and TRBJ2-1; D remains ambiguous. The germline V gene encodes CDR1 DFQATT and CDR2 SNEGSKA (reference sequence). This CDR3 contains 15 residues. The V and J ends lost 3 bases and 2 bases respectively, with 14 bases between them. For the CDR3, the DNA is TGCAGTGCTAGTCTGGGATCAGGACCCTACAATGAGCAGTTCTTC. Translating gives CSASLGSGPYNEQFF.

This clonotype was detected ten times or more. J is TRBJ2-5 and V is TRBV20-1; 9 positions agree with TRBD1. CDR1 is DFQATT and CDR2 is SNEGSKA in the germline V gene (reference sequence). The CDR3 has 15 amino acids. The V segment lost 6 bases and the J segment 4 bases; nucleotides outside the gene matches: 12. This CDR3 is CSAYRQGVVGETQYF. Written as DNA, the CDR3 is TGCAGTGCCTATCGACAGGGGGTGGTGGGAGAGACCCAGTACTTC.

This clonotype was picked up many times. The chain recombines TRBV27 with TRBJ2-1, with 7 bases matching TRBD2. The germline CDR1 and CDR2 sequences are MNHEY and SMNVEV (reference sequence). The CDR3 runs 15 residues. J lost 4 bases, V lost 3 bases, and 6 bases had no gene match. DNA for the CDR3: TGTGCCAGCAGTTTGTCACTAGCGCGTTACAATGAGCAGTTCTTC. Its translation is CASSLSLARYNEQFF.